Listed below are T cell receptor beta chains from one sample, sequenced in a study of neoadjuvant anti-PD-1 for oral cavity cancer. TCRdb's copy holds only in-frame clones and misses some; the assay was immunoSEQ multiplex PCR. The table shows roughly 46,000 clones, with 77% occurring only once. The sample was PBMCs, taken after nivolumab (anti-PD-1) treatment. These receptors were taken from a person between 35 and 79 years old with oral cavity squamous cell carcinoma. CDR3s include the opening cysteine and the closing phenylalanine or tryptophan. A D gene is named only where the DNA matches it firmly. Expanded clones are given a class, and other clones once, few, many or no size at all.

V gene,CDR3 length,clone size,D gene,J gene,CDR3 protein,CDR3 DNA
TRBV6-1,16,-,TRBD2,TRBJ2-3,CASSVSSGSSTDTQYF,TGTGCCAGCAGTGTATCTAGCGGGAGCAGCACAGATACGCAGTATTTT
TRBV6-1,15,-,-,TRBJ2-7,CASSEANGPVYEQYF,TGTGCCAGCAGTGAAGCGAATGGTCCAGTCTACGAGCAGTACTTC
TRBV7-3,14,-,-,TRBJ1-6,CASSLTVLGEPLHF,TGTGCCAGCAGCTTAACCGTCCTTGGGGAACCCCTCCACTTT
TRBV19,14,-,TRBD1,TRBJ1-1,CASSIEGQANEAFF,TGTGCCAGTAGTATTGAGGGACAGGCTAATGAAGCTTTCTTT
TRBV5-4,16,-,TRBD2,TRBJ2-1,CASSLAGGGAYNEQFF,TGTGCCAGCAGCTTGGCCGGTGGGGGGGCCTACAATGAGCAGTTCTTC
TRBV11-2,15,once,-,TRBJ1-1,CASSFGLEGGFLAFF,TGTGCCAGCAGCTTCGGACTGGAAGGGGGGTTCTTAGCTTTCTTT
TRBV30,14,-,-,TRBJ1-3,CAWSEGVAGNTIYF,TGTGCCTGGAGCGAGGGGGTGGCTGGAAACACCATATATTTT
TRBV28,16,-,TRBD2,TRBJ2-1,CASSFRTSGRYNEQFF,TGTGCCAGCAGTTTCCGGACTAGCGGGAGATACAATGAGCAGTTCTTC
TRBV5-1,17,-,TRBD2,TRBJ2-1,CASSLEAGMSSYNEQFF,TGCGCCAGCAGCTTGGAAGCGGGAATGAGCTCCTACAATGAGCAGTTCTTC
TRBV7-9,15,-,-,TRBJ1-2,CASSLAIQQAGGYTF,TGTGCCAGCAGCTTAGCAATACAACAGGCGGGTGGCTACACCTTC
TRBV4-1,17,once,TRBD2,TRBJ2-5,CASSQTGSGGTGETQYF,TGCGCCAGCAGCCAGACAGGTAGCGGGGGTACCGGGGAGACCCAGTACTTC
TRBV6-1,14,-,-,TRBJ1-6,CASQLGQSNSPLHF,TGTGCCAGCCAATTAGGACAGTCGAATTCACCCCTCCACTTT
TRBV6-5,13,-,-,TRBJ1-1,CASSYSGKQEAFF,TGTGCCAGCAGTTACTCGGGGAAGCAGGAGGCTTTCTTT
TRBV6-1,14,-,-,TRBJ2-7,CASSEGPGPYEQYF,TGTGCCAGCAGTGAAGGACCGGGACCCTACGAGCAGTACTTC
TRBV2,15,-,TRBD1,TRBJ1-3,CASRITGASGNTIYF,TGTGCCAGCAGGATAACAGGGGCCTCTGGAAACACCATATATTTT
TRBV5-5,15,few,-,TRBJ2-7,CASSLTYLGSYEQYF,TGTGCCAGCAGCCTGACCTACTTGGGGAGCTACGAGCAGTACTTC